This T cell receptor (beta chain) was retrieved from a study of siplizumab effects on memory and regulatory T cells. Whole-study results and caveats: A minor share of alloreactive clones matched unstimulated subsets. Sequences that were alloreactive and traceable to unstimulated CD4+ memory cells were significantly reduced by siplizumab. The study found naive T cells seemingly more diverse than memory cells and seemingly major alloresponse contributors. Researchers did not confirm the suppressive function of proliferating Tregs from siplizumab cultures.

Germline-derived CDR1 and CDR2 are GTSNPN and SVGIG (reference sequence). This CDR3 is 13 amino acids long. V was pared by 1 base and J by 5 bases, with 12 bases between. This clone was seen a single time. Its antigen is unidentified. Clones were read by immunoSEQ multiplex PCR, and TCRdb kept only the in-frame ones, dropping some. The sample gives about 110,000 clones, 92% of which show up once; 1.3% is in the top ten. Sequenced input: CD4+ T cells sorted from blood. J is TRBJ2-7 and V is TRBV30; unclear D gene. The receptor comes from a human donor in good health. The CDR3 sequence is CAWSAEIRHEQYF. CDR3 sequence (DNA): TGTGCCTGGAGTGCGGAGATCCGCCACGAGCAGTACTTC.